This T cell receptor beta chain derives from a study of CD8 T cells in ankylosing spondylitis. General study findings and limits: Fewer than ten highly homologous variants made up a TCR beta motif that seemed to typify ankylosing spondylitis blood. Disease-linked clones reportedly concentrated significantly in matched ankylosing spondylitis synovial fluid.

Quantitative barcoded 5'-RACE was used to prepare TCR beta libraries. TCRdb used MiXCR to reprocess the 5' RACE reads, holding one entry per CDR3 protein. Here the sample spans more than 600,000 distinct CDR3 sequences, 15% to 20% being singletons. The table lists this clonotype with many counts. As yet, its antigen is unknown. The sample taken for sequencing was blood, either unsorted or a sorted T cell fraction (not recorded which). The TCR comes from a male donor with ankylosing spondylitis.

The CDR3 loop reads CASSQGGGDTAYEQYF. The DNA for the CDR3 is TGTGCCAGCAGCCAAGGAGGGGGGGACACTGCCTACGAGCAGTACTTC. The chain combines TRBV4-2 with TRBJ2-7; perhaps TRBD2 as D (7 bases). The V end was cut by 1 base, the J end by 2 bases, with 15 bases between. The germline gives CDR1 LGHNA, CDR2 YNFKEQ. This CDR3 region has 16 residues.